One and the same sample provided the 27 T cell receptor beta chains below, sequenced in a study of cytomegalovirus exposure and HLA in healthy donors. The study ran its PCR with 60 Vbeta and 13 Jbeta primers. The data were produced by immunoSEQ multiplex PCR, yet TCRdb's version contains in-frame clones alone and is incomplete. This sample yields tens of thousands of clones, of which roughly 82% are seen a single time; around 12% belongs to the top ten. The sample comprised PBMCs. These receptors originate from a man in his 70s in good health and CMV-seronegative.

V usage is TRBV4-1 and J usage is TRBJ2-2, with D tentatively TRBD1 (6 bases). The CDR3 is made up of 13 amino acids. Trimming left V 5 bases short and J 7 bases short, with 11 bases between. Germline CDR1 and CDR2: MGHRA and YSYEKL. The CDR3 loop reads CASSLGAHGELFF. The DNA for the CDR3 is TGCGCCAGCAGCTTGGGGGCGCACGGGGAGCTGTTTTTT.

The rearrangement uses TRBV2 and TRBJ2-7; 7 nucleotides match TRBD1. V shed 6 bases, J shed 2 bases, and the junction held 4 bases outside the gene matches. This CDR3 region has 13 residues. CDR1 and CDR2 (germline): SNHLY, FYNNEI. DNA for the CDR3: TGTGCCAGCAGAACGACAGGGCCCTACGAGCAGTACTTC. It specifies CASRTTGPYEQYF.

The CDR3 region is CASKISGGPRWNEQFF. The CDR3 DNA reads as TGTGCCAGCAAGATCTCGGGGGGACCGAGGTGGAATGAGCAGTTCTTC. This rearrangement joins TRBV11-2 to TRBJ2-1, with 7 bases matching TRBD2. V was clipped by 7 bases and J by 7 bases; unmatched bases: 16. Germline loops: CDR1 SGHAT, CDR2 FQNNGV. The CDR3 runs to 16 residues.

CDR3 bases: TGCGCCAGCAGCAGGACAGGGGCTACCTACAATGAGCAGTTCTTC. This translates into CASSRTGATYNEQFF. This chain uses TRBV5-1 with TRBJ2-1; TRBD1 matches 9 bases. V lost 4 bases and J lost 2; bases outside the gene matches: 4. The germline CDR1 and CDR2 sequences are SGHRS and YFSETQ. This CDR3 has 15 residues.

The chain links TRBV4-3 to TRBJ2-1; TRBD2 might be the D (7 bases). Trimming removed 1 base from V and 5 bases from J, with 12 bases in between. The CDR3 is 15 amino acids. The germline V gene encodes CDR1 LGHNA and CDR2 YSLEER. CDR3 DNA sequence: TGCGCCAGCAGCCAAGGGAGGGGGGGTAACAATGAGCAGTTCTTC. This encodes CASSQGRGGNNEQFF.

The chain has TRBV6-4 and TRBJ1-3, with a weak D call TRBD1 (6 bases). The CDR3 spans 14 residues. Germline lookup yields CDR1 MRHNA and CDR2 SNTAGT. V was clipped by 9 bases and J by 1 base, with 13 bases between them. In nucleotides, the CDR3 is TGTGCCAGGAGAGGACAGTCATCTGGAAACACCATATATTTT. Protein: CARRGQSSGNTIYF.

This chain's CDR3 is CASSLGRQGLLNTEAFF. The CDR3, as DNA: TGTGCCAGCAGCTTGGGACGACAGGGGCTCTTGAACACTGAAGCTTTCTTT. The chain carries TRBV5-8 and TRBJ1-1, with 8 positions matching TRBD1. V dropped 0 bases and J dropped 0; count of bases not matched to a gene: 7. Germline V gene data show CDR1 as SGHTS and CDR2 as YDEGEE. This CDR3 is built from 17 residues.

The genes are TRBV5-5 and TRBJ2-2; D is undetermined. CDR3 length: 15 residues. V lost 1 base to trimming and J lost 2 bases, with 9 bases between them. CDR1 and CDR2 from the germline V gene are SGHKS and YYEKEE (reference sequence). CDR3: CASSLLVTNTGELFF. The CDR3 DNA sequence: TGTGCCAGCAGCTTGTTGGTCACAAACACCGGGGAGCTGTTTTTT.

The V call is TRBV19, the J call TRBJ1-1; a weak D match, TRBD1 (5 bases). The germline V and J ends were trimmed by 1 base and 3 bases, with 12 bases remaining between them. The CDR3 is made up of 15 amino acids. Germline V gene data show CDR1 as LNHDA and CDR2 as SQIVND (reference sequence). DNA of the CDR3: TGTGCCAGTAGTATAGGAAGGGGTCAGGACACTGAAGCTTTCTTT. This sequence encodes CASSIGRGQDTEAFF.

The chain combines TRBV6-4 with TRBJ2-7, with TRBD1 as a possible D gene (5 bases). From germline, CDR1 is MRHNA and CDR2 SNTAGT. Deletions cut 3 bases from V and 12 bases from J, with 15 bases between. The CDR3 is 12 amino acids. The CDR3 here is CASSEGQGAVYF. As DNA, the CDR3 is TGTGCCAGCAGTGAGGGTCAAGGGGCGGTGTACTTC.

This clone has a handful of counts. CDR3 bases: TGTGCCAGCAGCTCACACGCATCCTACGAGCAGTACTTC. It is translated as CASSSHASYEQYF. The chain links TRBV7-2 to TRBJ2-7; D ambiguous. CDR1 and CDR2 (germline): SGHTA, FQGNSA. The V and J ends lost 4 bases and 1 base respectively, with 8 bases between them. The CDR3 spans 13 residues.

The CDR3 coding sequence is TGTGCCAGCACGCCAAGACAGGGGGCGTTACTCTATGGCTACACCTTC. It specifies CASTPRQGALLYGYTF. This chain uses TRBV2 with TRBJ1-2; TRBD1 agrees at 10 bases. CDR1 SNHLY and CDR2 FYNNEI come from the germline V gene. The ends lost 7 bases at V and 4 bases at J; junction bases unmatched: 12. The CDR3 spans 16 residues. The whole variable domain, remainder taken from reference TRBV2 and TRBJ1-2, is EPEVTQTPSHQVTQMGQEVILRCVPISNHLYFYWYRQILGQKVEFLVSFYNNEISEKSEIFDDQFSVERPDGSNFTLKIRSTKLEDSAMYFCASTPRQGALLYGYTFGSGTRLTVV.

The chain links TRBV7-8 to TRBJ2-7, with 8 bases fitting TRBD1. CDR1 and CDR2 from the germline V gene are SGHVS and FQNEAQ. V shed 3 bases and J 5 bases; nucleotides not matched to a gene: 6. The CDR3 runs 14 residues. CDR3 residues: CASSFDRGTDEQYF. The CDR3 DNA is TGTGCCAGCAGCTTCGACAGGGGAACCGACGAGCAGTACTTC.

This chain links TRBV2 with TRBJ1-4; D call uncertain. CDR1 is SNHLY and CDR2 is FYNNEI in the germline V gene. The CDR3 is 13 residues long. Trimming pared 2 bases from V and 10 bases from J, leaving 11 bases between. CDR3 in DNA: TGTGCCAGCAGTGAAATGGCTACGGGAAAACTGTTTTTT. Amino acid sequence: CASSEMATGKLFF.

J is TRBJ1-2 and V is TRBV5-1; 7 bases are shared with TRBD1. The V gene end was trimmed by 2 bases and the J gene end by 8 bases; junction bases not matched to a gene: 6. The CDR3 has 13 residues. The germline V gene has CDR1 SGHRS and CDR2 YFSETQ. The CDR3 DNA is TGCGCCAGCAGCTTACAGGGGAACCCGGGCTACACCTTC. This encodes CASSLQGNPGYTF.

About this clone itself: A read error may account for a junction end that differs from germline. This chain connects TRBV28 to TRBJ1-5; the D gene is possibly TRBD1 (5 bases). Germline assignment: CDR1 MDHEN and CDR2 SYDVKM. This CDR3 has 12 amino acids. The CDR3 DNA reads as TGTGGCAGCTCGTCCTCGGGGGAGCCCCAGCATTTT. Protein product: CGSSSSGEPQHF.

This clone was picked up one time. The chain couples TRBV30 to TRBJ2-1, with D perhaps TRBD2 (5 bases). This CDR3 region has 14 residues. The V end lost 3 bases, the J end lost 3 bases, and 12 bases lay between the germline ends. Germline V gives CDR1 GTSNPN, CDR2 SVGIG (reference sequence). CDR3 DNA sequence: TGTGCCTGGAGCACCCTAGCCCTCTACAATGAGCAGTTCTTC. It translates to CAWSTLALYNEQFF.

This clone appeared a single time. V usage is TRBV2 and J usage is TRBJ2-3; D perhaps matches TRBD1 (5 bases). The CDR3 totals 15 residues. Deletions cut 6 bases from V and 1 base from J, with 14 bases between. Germline V gene lookup returns CDR1 SNHLY and CDR2 FYNNEI. As DNA, the CDR3 is TGTGCCAGCAGCCCGCAGGGTACCGGCACAGATACGCAGTATTTT. This translates into CASSPQGTGTDTQYF.

This clone occurred a few times. The V and J genes are TRBV7-9 and TRBJ1-2, with TRBD1 matching over 8 bases. CDR1 and CDR2 (germline): SEHNR, FQNEAQ (reference sequence). There are 15 residues in the CDR3. After removal of 0 bases from V and 8 bases from J, the junction contained 8 bases not matched to a gene. CDR3 protein: CASSLASGQGRGYTF. CDR3 coding DNA: TGTGCCAGCAGCTTAGCATCCGGACAGGGTAGGGGCTACACCTTC.

This clone has only one observation. The V call is TRBV7-9, the J call TRBJ1-6; 8 bases are a match to TRBD1. V lost 4 bases to trimming and J lost 6 bases; unmatched junction nucleotides: 2. This CDR3 contains 14 residues. Germline CDR1 reads SEHNR; CDR2 reads FQNEAQ (reference sequence). Here the CDR3 DNA reads TGTGCCAGCAGCTCTCAGGGGGCTAATTCACCCCTCCACTTT. Translation: CASSSQGANSPLHF.

A remark on this clone: Relative to the germline gene, one junction end is altered; a read error may explain this. The V and J genes are TRBV19 and TRBJ1-5; 8 bases are a match to TRBD1. In germline, CDR1 is LNHDA, CDR2 SQIVND (reference sequence). The CDR3 spans 15 residues. As DNA, the CDR3 is TGTGCCAGTAGTCAGGACAGGGCTAGCAATCAGCCCCAGCGTTTT. Translation gives CASSQDRASNQPQRF.

V and J are TRBV6-1 and TRBJ1-5; D perhaps matches TRBD1 (5 bases). The CDR3 loop spans 15 amino acids. Trimming stripped 7 bases from V and 6 bases from J, with 19 bases between. CDR1 and CDR2 from the germline V gene are MNHNS and SASEGT. The CDR3 spells CASTEIRGLGQPQHF. The CDR3 coding sequence is TGTGCCAGCACGGAAATAAGGGGTTTGGGTCAGCCCCAGCATTTT.

V is TRBV19 and J is TRBJ1-5, with D unclear. Trimming removed 7 bases at V and 0 bases at J, with 13 bases between. This CDR3 has 15 amino acids. CDR1 is LNHDA, CDR2 SQIVND, per germline (reference sequence). The CDR3 loop is CASIWGDYSNQPQHF. The CDR3 nucleotides are TGTGCCAGTATTTGGGGAGATTATAGCAATCAGCCCCAGCATTTT.

The V call is TRBV9, the J call TRBJ2-3; D is perhaps TRBD2 (6 bases). CDR3 size: 18 residues. Trimming stripped 0 bases from V and 4 bases from J, with 21 bases between. The germline CDR1 and CDR2 sequences are SGDLS and YYNGEE. CDR3 in amino acids: CASSVGANGGTGADTQYF. DNA of the CDR3: TGTGCCAGCAGCGTAGGGGCTAACGGTGGGACTGGGGCAGATACGCAGTATTTT.

V is TRBV30 and J is TRBJ1-2, with 9 bases fitting TRBD1. The ends lost 5 bases at V and 5 bases at J; junction bases unmatched: 0. This CDR3 region has 11 residues. Germline V CDR1 and CDR2: GTSNPN, SVGIG (reference sequence). The CDR3 loop reads CAWGTGYGYTF. CDR3 DNA sequence: TGTGCCTGGGGGACAGGGTATGGCTACACCTTC.

The chain is built from TRBV29-1 and TRBJ1-2; maybe TRBD1 (5 bases). V lost 7 bases and J 3 bases, leaving 15 bases between the germline ends. CDR1 is SQVTM, CDR2 ANQGSEA, per germline. The CDR3 is 13 residues long. The CDR3 DNA follows: TGCAGCGCCGGGGGTGCAGACTACTATGGCTACACCTTC. Its protein product is CSAGGADYYGYTF.

This chain links TRBV11-3 with TRBJ2-2, with 10 bases lining up with TRBD1. The CDR3 covers 18 residues. Germline-derived CDR1 and CDR2 are SGHNT and YENEEA. V lost 5 bases and J lost 4; bases outside the gene matches: 13. The DNA for the CDR3 is TGTGCCAGCAGCCTATCCGGGGTGACAGGGGGCAGCACCGGGGAGCTGTTTTTT. Protein sequence: CASSLSGVTGGSTGELFF.